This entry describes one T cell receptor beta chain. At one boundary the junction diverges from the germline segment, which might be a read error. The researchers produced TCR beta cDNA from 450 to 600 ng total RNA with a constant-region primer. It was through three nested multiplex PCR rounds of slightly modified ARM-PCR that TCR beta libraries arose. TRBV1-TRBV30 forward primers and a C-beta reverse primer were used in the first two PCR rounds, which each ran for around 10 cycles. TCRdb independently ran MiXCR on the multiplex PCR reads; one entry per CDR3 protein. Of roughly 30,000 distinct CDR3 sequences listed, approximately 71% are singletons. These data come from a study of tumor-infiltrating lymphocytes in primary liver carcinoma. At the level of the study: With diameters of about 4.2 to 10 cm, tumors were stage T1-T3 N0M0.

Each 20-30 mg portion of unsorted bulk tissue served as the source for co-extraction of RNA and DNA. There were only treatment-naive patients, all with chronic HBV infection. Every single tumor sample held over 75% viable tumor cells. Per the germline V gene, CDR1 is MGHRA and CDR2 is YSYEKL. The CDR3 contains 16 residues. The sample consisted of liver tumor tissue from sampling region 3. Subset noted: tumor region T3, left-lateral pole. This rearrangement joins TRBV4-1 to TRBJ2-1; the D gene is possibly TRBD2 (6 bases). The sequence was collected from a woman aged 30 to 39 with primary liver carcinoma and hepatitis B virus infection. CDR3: CASNGRLGGSHNEQFF. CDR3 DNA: TGCGCTAGCAACGGCAGACTAGGCGGCTCCCACAATGAGCAGTTCTTC.